The present TCR beta chain was sequenced within a study of blood T cells in healthy people across ages. Study at large: About one barcoded beta molecule per two T cells was the capture yield of template switching.

Every sample had a minimum of 6.5 million PBMCs isolated. For the second PCR, which ran for roughly 6 to 12 cycles, a sample-barcoded 5' primer and a J-beta primer mix were used. Tags on each cDNA molecule came from a template-switch adaptor with 12 random nucleotides. TCRdb re-derived calls from the 5' RACE reads in MiXCR, one entry per CDR3 protein. The sample holds roughly 930,000 distinct CDR3 sequences, roughly 52% seen once. CDR1 is SGHTA, CDR2 FQGNSA, per germline. Trimming shortened V by 1 base and J by 1 base, and 6 bases separated the two germline ends. The CDR3 sequence is 14 residues long. The sample holds many counts of this clonotype.

The genes are TRBV7-2 and TRBJ2-3, with unresolved D. This sequence was found in a man aged 25 to 40 in good health. Input material: blood. CDR3 protein: CASSLVLGTDTQYF. CDR3 bases: TGTGCCAGCAGCTTAGTCTTGGGCACAGATACGCAGTATTTT.